The subject of this entry is one T cell receptor beta chain. The data belong to a study of shared clonotypes between healthy human individuals. V lost 6 bases and J 9 bases, leaving 15 bases between the germline ends. The CDR3 extends over 13 amino acids. Germline V gives CDR1 MDHEN, CDR2 SYDVKM. Original handling: There were no quality scores in the junction-only immunoSEQ sequences, so filtering differed. Assay used: immunoSEQ multiplex PCR; TCRdb lists only in-frame clones, some missing. Clone size and V and J calls were adopted from that table, with D and trimming inferred from the DNA. The profile shows 600,000 to 750,000 clones, about 78% of them singletons.

The genes are TRBV28 and TRBJ1-5; D unresolved. The source of this sequence is a woman aged 25 to 39 in good health. The sequenced sample was memory CD4+ T cells sorted from blood. The subset is: CD45RA-negative fraction. As DNA, the CDR3 is TGTGCCAGCAGCCGGGTACACTCTCGGCCCCAGCATTTT. It translates to CASSRVHSRPQHF.